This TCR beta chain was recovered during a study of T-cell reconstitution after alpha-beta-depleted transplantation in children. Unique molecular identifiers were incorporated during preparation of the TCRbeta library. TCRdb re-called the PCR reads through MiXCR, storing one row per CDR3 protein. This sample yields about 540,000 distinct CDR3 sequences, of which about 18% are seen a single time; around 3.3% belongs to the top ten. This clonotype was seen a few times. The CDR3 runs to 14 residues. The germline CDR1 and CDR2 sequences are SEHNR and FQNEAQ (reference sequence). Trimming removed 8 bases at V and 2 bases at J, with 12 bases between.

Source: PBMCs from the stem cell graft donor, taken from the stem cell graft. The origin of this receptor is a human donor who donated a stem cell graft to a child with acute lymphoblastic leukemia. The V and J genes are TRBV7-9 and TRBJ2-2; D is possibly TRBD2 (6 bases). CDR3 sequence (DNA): TGTGCCAGCGAACCGGGACTTAACACCGGGGAGCTGTTTTTT. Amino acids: CASEPGLNTGELFF.